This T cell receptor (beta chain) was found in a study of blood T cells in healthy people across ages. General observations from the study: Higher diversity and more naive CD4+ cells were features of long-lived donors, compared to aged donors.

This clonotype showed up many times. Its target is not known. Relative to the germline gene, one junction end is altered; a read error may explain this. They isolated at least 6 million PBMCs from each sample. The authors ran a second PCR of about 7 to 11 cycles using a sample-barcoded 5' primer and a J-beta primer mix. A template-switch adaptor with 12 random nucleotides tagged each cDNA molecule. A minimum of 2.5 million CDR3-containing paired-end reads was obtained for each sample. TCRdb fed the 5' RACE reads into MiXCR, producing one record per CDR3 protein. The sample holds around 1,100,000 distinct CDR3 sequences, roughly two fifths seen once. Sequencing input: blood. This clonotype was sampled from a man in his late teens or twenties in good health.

CDR3 sequence reads: CASSTNNEQFF. In DNA, the CDR3 is TGCGCCAGCAGTACTAACAATGAGCAGTTCTTC. V is TRBV27 and J is TRBJ2-1; D uncertain. CDR1 is MNHEY and CDR2 is SMNVEV in the germline V gene (reference sequence). The CDR3 length is 11 residues.